The next 21 T cell receptor beta chains were all read from a single sample in a study of response to subunit inactivated influenza vaccine. From the RT-PCR reads, TCRdb called clonotypes with MiXCR, one entry per CDR3 protein. The table lists approximately 680,000 distinct CDR3 sequences, 15% to 18% of them singletons. This specimen was PBMCs from blood, taken 11 to 12 days after vaccination. The receptors stem from a man aged 45-65 years who received an inactivated influenza vaccine.

The chain employs TRBV5-1 and TRBJ2-1, with D possibly being TRBD1 (6 bases). The CDR3 spans 13 residues. Trimming cost V 0 bases and J 14 bases, with 15 bases left between them. Germline loops: CDR1 SGHRS, CDR2 YFSETQ. CDR3 residues: CASSLGTPEGEFF. CDR3 sequence (DNA): TGCGCCAGCAGCTTGGGGACACCCGAGGGGGAGTTCTTC.

This clonotype was observed a handful of times. V is TRBV5-1 and J is TRBJ2-1, with 14 positions matching TRBD2. Germline V gives CDR1 SGHRS, CDR2 YFSETQ. V trimming: 4 bases; J trimming: 3 bases; junction bases outside the gene matches: 6. The CDR3 has 17 residues. In DNA, the CDR3 is TGCGCCAGCAGCCATGGACTAGCGGGAGGTAGCTACAATGAGCAGTTCTTC. Protein product: CASSHGLAGGSYNEQFF.

A note on this clonotype: Mismatch with germline at one junction end may stem from a read error. The chain has TRBV12-3 or TRBV12-4 and TRBJ2-3; D is uncertain. The CDR3 totals 15 residues. CDR3 in amino acids: CASSSYSVATYTQYF. The CDR3 bases are TGTGCCAGCAGTTCATATAGTGTGGCCACATATACGCAGTATTTT.

The chain combines TRBV24-1 with TRBJ1-5; maybe TRBD1 (5 bases). The CDR3 is made up of 12 amino acids. The germline V gene has CDR1 KGHDR and CDR2 SFDVKD. V shed 9 bases and J shed 5 bases, with 10 bases lying between them. The CDR3 sequence: CATQRGDQPQHF. CDR3 nucleotide sequence: TGTGCCACCCAACGAGGGGATCAGCCCCAGCATTTT.

This clonotype was observed a few times. J is TRBJ2-6 and V is TRBV6-1; D not certain. V was shortened by 7 bases and J by 1 base, with 11 bases between the two germline ends. Germline CDR1 MNHNS, CDR2 SASEGT. The CDR3 consists of 15 residues. DNA of the CDR3: TGTGCCAGCACTCGGACCCGGTCTGGGGCCAACGTCCTGACTTTC. Encoded protein: CASTRTRSGANVLTF.

The genes are TRBV5-1 and TRBJ1-6; possible D gene TRBD1, 6 bases. Germline V gene data show CDR1 as SGHRS and CDR2 as YFSETQ. The CDR3 contains 15 residues. V lost 0 bases and J lost 8, with 12 bases in between. The DNA of the CDR3 is TGCGCCAGCAGCTTGGAGGACAGAAAAGATTCACCCCTCCACTTT. Translating it yields CASSLEDRKDSPLHF.

This clonotype was picked up a small number of times. This rearrangement joins TRBV20-1 to TRBJ2-7, with D possibly matching TRBD1 (6 bases). Germline V lookup: CDR1 DFQATT, CDR2 SNEGSKA (reference sequence). The V end was cut by 7 bases, the J end by 1 base, with 20 bases between. The CDR3 length is 15 residues. Written as DNA, the CDR3 is TGCAGTGGAGTTGGGGGCACAACGACTTCCTACGAGCAGTACTTC. It translates to CSGVGGTTTSYEQYF.

In its sample, this clonotype was seen a few times. V gene TRBV4-3 combines with J gene TRBJ2-7, with a possible D match to TRBD1 (6 bases). This CDR3 is built from 15 residues. Per germline, CDR1 LGHNA and CDR2 YSLEER. With 1 base removed from V and 4 bases from J, the gap between germline ends came to 14 bases. The DNA for the CDR3 is TGCGCCAGCAGCCAAGCTTCCCAGGGGTTGTACGAGCAGTACTTC. It specifies CASSQASQGLYEQYF.

This clonotype appeared many times. V gene TRBV5-1 combines with J gene TRBJ2-2; tentatively, D is TRBD1 (5 bases). CDR1 SGHRS and CDR2 YFSETQ come from the germline V gene. The CDR3 has 17 amino acids. V gave up 0 bases and J gave up 1 base, with 13 bases separating them. The CDR3: CASSLETRGRNTGELFF. The CDR3 bases are TGCGCCAGCAGCTTGGAAACAAGGGGTCGGAACACCGGGGAGCTGTTTTTT.

This clonotype has only a few counts. The chain has TRBV20-1 and TRBJ2-4; tentative D call: TRBD1 (5 bases). The V gene lost 3 bases and the J gene lost 0 bases, with 18 bases spanning the gap. The CDR3 totals 17 residues. Germline lookup yields CDR1 DFQATT and CDR2 SNEGSKA (reference sequence). The CDR3 DNA sequence: TGCAGTGCTAGCAAGCAGCAGGGTCGTTTAGCCAAAAACATTCAGTACTTC. Its translation: CSASKQQGRLAKNIQYF.

This clonotype was seen more than once but under ten times. The V call is TRBV3-1, the J call TRBJ2-5; D is possibly TRBD2 (5 bases). This CDR3 region has 14 residues. Trimming took 4 bases from V and 5 from J, leaving 14 bases between them. Germline V CDR1 and CDR2: LGHDT, YNNKEL (reference sequence). The DNA of the CDR3 is TGTGCCAGCAGCCCCCCCTCCGGGGTTGAGACCCAGTACTTC. It translates to CASSPPSGVETQYF.

This clonotype was seen more than once but under ten times. The genes are TRBV6-1 and TRBJ2-3; a possible D gene is TRBD2 (6 bases). Trimming took 4 bases from V and 0 from J, leaving 8 bases between them. CDR1 is MNHNS, CDR2 SASEGT, per germline. The CDR3 is 14 amino acids. The CDR3 is CASSGGTSTDTQYF. The CDR3 DNA sequence: TGTGCCAGCAGTGGCGGGACTAGCACAGATACGCAGTATTTT.

The genes are TRBV5-1 and TRBJ2-2, with D possibly being TRBD2 (5 bases). The CDR3 extends over 15 amino acids. V lost 7 bases to trimming and J lost 4 bases, with 17 bases between them. Germline V CDR1 and CDR2: SGHRS, YFSETQ. CDR3 sequence reads: CASLGAGGGTGELFF. CDR3 coding DNA: TGCGCCAGCCTGGGAGCCGGAGGTGGCACCGGGGAGCTGTTTTTT.

Only a few counts were recorded for this clonotype. The J gene is TRBJ1-1, the V gene TRBV29-1; D perhaps matches TRBD1 (6 bases). CDR3 length: 13 amino acids. The V end was cut by 6 bases, the J end by 0 bases, with 11 bases between. The germline gives CDR1 SQVTM, CDR2 ANQGSEA. CDR3 DNA: TGCAGCGTAAAGGGGGTGCTGAACACTGAAGCTTTCTTT. Translation: CSVKGVLNTEAFF.

The chain is built from TRBV20-1 and TRBJ2-5; TRBD2 might be the D (5 bases). Germline loops: CDR1 DFQATT, CDR2 SNEGSKA (reference sequence). There are 13 residues in the CDR3. Trimming took off 6 bases at V and 2 bases at J, with 13 bases between the two ends. The CDR3, as DNA: TGCAGTGCCCGACTAATCATTCAAGAGACCCAGTACTTC. It codes for CSARLIIQETQYF.

The genes are TRBV7-2 and TRBJ2-5, with 10 bases lining up with TRBD2. With V trimmed by 2 bases and J by 4 bases, 10 bases remained unmatched. From germline, CDR1 is SGHTA and CDR2 FQGNSA. The CDR3 covers 17 residues. The CDR3 nucleotides are TGTGCCAGCAGCTTATGGGCTAGCGGGGGAGTATTAGAGACCCAGTACTTC. Translated: CASSLWASGGVLETQYF.

The chain has TRBV6-1 and TRBJ2-7; possible D gene TRBD1, 6 bases. This CDR3 has 15 amino acids. Germline V gene lookup returns CDR1 MNHNS and CDR2 SASEGT. Trimming removed 6 bases at V and 6 bases at J, with 21 bases between. The CDR3 region has the DNA TGTGCCAGCAGGATAGACCGACAGCCCAGGGGCGAGCAGTACTTC. It specifies CASRIDRQPRGEQYF.

This clonotype turned up a few times. This chain connects TRBV29-1 to TRBJ2-1, with TRBD2 matching over 9 bases. J lost 2 bases, V lost 4 bases, and 3 bases had no gene match. Germline CDR1 is SQVTM and CDR2 is ANQGSEA. This CDR3 is built from 14 residues. CDR3 bases: TGCAGCGTTGGGTTAGCGGGGGCCTACAATGAGCAGTTCTTC. Its translation: CSVGLAGAYNEQFF.

This clonotype was seen a few times. The V call is TRBV20-1, the J call TRBJ2-7, with D tentatively TRBD2 (6 bases). The CDR3 contains 13 residues. The germline gives CDR1 DFQATT, CDR2 SNEGSKA (reference sequence). Trimming cost V 5 bases and J 2 bases, with 13 bases left between them. The CDR3 bases are TGCAGTGCTGGGGGACTTATAGCCTACGAGCAGTACTTC. It encodes CSAGGLIAYEQYF.

The CDR3 region has the DNA TGCGCCAGCAGCGTGACGGGGGAGTACGAGCAGTACTTC. It translates to CASSVTGEYEQYF. This rearrangement joins TRBV5-1 to TRBJ2-7; perhaps TRBD2 as D (6 bases). Trimming took off 4 bases at V and 4 bases at J, with 12 bases between the two ends. The CDR3 covers 13 residues. CDR1 and CDR2 (germline): SGHRS, YFSETQ. The full variable domain, in which reference TRBV5-1 and TRBJ2-7 provide the parts outside the CDR3, is KAGVTQTPRYLIKTRGQQVTLSCSPISGHRSVSWYQQTPGQGLQFLFEYFSETQRNKGNFPGRFSGRQFSNSRSEMNVSTLELGDSALYLCASSVTGEYEQYFGPGTRLTVT.

Here the CDR3 DNA reads TGTGCCAGCAGCGGCCAGGGAGGGACCCAGTACTTC. As protein: CASSGQGGTQYF. The V call is TRBV7-9, the J call TRBJ2-5; a possible D gene is TRBD2 (6 bases). Germline lookup yields CDR1 SEHNR and CDR2 FQNEAQ (reference sequence). CDR3 length: 12 amino acids. V was pared by 5 bases and J by 7 bases, with 11 bases between.